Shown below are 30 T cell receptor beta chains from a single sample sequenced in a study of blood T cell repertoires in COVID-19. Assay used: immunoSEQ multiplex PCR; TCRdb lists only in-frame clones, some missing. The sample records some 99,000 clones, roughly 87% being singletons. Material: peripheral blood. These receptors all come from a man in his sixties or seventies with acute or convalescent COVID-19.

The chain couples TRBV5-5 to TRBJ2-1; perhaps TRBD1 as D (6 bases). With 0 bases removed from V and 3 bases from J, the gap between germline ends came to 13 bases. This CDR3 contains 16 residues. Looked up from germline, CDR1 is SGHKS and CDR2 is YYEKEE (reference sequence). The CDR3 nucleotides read TGTGCCAGCAGCTTGGATGGGACATCTTTCTACAATGAGCAGTTCTTC. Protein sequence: CASSLDGTSFYNEQFF.

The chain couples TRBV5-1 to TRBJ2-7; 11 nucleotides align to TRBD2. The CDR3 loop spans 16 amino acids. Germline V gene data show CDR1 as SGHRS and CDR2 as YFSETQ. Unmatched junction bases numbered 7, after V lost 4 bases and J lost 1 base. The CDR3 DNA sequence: TGCGCCAGCAGCCCCTACAGACTAGCGGGGTCCTACGAGCAGTACTTC. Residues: CASSPYRLAGSYEQYF.

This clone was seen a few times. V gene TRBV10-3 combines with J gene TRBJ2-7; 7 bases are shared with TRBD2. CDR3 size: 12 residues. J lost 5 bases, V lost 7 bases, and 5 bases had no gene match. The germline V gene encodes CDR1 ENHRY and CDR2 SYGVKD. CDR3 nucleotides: TGTGCCATCATGGGGAGGGGAAACGAGCAGTACTTC. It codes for CAIMGRGNEQYF.

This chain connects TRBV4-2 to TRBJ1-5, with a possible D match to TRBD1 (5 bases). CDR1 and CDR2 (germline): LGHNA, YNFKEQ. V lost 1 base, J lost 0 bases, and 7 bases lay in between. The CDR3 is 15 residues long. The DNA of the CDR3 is TGTGCCAGCAGCCAAGGACAGCTTAGCAATCAGCCCCAGCATTTT. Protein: CASSQGQLSNQPQHF.

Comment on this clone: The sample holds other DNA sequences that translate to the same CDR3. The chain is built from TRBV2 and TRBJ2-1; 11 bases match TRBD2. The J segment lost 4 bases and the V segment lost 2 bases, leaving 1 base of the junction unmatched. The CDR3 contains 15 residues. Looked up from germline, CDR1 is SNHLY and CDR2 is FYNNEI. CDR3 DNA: TGTGCCAGCAGTGAACTAGCGGGGGGTTACAATGAGCAGTTCTTC. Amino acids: CASSELAGGYNEQFF.

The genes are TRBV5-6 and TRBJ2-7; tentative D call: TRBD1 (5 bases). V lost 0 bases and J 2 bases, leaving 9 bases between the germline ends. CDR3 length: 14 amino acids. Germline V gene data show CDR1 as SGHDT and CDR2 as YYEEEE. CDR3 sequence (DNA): TGTGCCAGCAGCTTGGCAGGGTTCGCCTACGAGCAGTACGTC. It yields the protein CASSLAGFAYEQYV.

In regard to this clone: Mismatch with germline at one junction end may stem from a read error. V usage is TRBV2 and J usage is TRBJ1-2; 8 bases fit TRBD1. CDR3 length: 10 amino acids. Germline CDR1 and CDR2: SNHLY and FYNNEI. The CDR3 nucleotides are TGTGCCAGCAGGGCAGGGGGCTCCTCCTTC. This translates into CASRAGGSSF.

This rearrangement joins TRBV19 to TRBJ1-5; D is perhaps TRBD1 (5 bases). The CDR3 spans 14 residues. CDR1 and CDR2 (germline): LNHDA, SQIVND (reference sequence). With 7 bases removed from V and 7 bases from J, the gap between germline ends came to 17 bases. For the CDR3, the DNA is TGTGCCAGTAACCTCGACCAGGGCAGCCAGCCCCAGCATTTT. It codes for CASNLDQGSQPQHF.

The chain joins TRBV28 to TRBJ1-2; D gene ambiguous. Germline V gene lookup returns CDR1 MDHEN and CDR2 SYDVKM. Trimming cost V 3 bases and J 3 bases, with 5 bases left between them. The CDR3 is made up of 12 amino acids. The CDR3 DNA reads TGTGCCAGCAGTTTCCGGGACTATGGCTACACCTTC. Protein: CASSFRDYGYTF.

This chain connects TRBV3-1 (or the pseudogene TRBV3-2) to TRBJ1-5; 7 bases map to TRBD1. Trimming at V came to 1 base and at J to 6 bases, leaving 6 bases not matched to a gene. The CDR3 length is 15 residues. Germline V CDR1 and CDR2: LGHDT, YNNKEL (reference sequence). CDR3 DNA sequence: TGTGCCAGCAGCCAAGGGAGGGGGCTGGGTCAGCCCCAGCATTTT. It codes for CASSQGRGLGQPQHF.

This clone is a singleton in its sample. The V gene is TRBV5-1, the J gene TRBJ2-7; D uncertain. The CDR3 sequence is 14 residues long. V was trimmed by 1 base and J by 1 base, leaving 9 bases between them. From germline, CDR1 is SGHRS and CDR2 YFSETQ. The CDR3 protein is CASSLLSGSYEQYF. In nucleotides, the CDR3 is TGCGCCAGCAGCTTGTTGTCGGGTTCCTACGAGCAGTACTTC.

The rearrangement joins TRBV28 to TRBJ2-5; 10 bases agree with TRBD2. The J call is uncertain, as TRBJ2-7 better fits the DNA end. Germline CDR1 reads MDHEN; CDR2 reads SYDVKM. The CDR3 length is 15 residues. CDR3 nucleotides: TGTGCCAGCAGCCCCCATAGCGGGGGGTCCTACGAGCAGTACTTC. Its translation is CASSPHSGGSYEQYF.

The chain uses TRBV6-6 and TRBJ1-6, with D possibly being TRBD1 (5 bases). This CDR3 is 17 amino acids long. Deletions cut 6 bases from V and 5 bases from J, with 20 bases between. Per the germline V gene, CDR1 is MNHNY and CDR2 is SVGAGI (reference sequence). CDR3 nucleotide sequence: TGTGCCAGCAGCCGAAACTCAGGGCCTAGTAATAATTCACCCCTCCACTTT. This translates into CASSRNSGPSNNSPLHF.

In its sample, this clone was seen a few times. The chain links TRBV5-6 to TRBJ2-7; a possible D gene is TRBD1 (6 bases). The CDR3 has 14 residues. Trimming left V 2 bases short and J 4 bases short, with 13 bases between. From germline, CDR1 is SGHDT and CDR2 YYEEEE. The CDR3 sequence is CASSFRSRGYEQYF. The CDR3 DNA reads TGTGCCAGCAGCTTTCGGTCTAGGGGGTACGAGCAGTACTTC.

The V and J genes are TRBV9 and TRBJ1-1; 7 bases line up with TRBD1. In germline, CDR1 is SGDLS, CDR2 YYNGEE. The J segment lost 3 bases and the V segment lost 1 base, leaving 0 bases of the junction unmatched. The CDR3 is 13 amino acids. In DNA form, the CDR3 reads TGTGCCAGCAGCGTACAGGGGGACACTGAAGCTTTCTTT. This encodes CASSVQGDTEAFF.

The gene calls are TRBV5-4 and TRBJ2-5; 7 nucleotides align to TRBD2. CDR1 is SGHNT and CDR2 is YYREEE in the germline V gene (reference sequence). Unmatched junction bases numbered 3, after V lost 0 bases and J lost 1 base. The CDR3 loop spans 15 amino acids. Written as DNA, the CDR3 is TGTGCCAGCAGCTTGGAACGGGGGGTCCAAGAGACCCAGTACTTC. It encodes CASSLERGVQETQYF.

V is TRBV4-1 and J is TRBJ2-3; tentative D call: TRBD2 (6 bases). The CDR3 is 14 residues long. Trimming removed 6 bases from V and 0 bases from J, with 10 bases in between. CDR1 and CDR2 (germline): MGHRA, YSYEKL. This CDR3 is CASSRGLSTDTQYF. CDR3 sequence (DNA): TGCGCCAGCAGTCGGGGACTGAGCACAGATACGCAGTATTTT.

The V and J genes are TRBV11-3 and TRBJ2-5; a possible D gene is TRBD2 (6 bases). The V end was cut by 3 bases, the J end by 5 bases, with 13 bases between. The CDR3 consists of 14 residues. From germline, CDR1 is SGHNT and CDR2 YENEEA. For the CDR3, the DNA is TGTGCCAGCAGCTTGGGGGGTGGGGACGAGACCCAGTACTTC. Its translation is CASSLGGGDETQYF.

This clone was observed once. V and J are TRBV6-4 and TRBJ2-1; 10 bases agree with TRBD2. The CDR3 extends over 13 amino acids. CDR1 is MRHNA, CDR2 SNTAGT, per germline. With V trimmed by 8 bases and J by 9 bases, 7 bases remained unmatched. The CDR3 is CASGPERGGEQFF. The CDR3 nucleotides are TGTGCCAGCGGCCCGGAGCGGGGGGGTGAGCAGTTCTTC.

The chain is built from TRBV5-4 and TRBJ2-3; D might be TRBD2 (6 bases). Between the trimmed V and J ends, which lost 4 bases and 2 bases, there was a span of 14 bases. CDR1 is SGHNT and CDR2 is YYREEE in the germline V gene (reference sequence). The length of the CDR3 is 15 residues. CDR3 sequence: CASSPGTPPTDTQYF. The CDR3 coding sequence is TGTGCCAGCAGCCCCGGGACTCCGCCCACAGATACGCAGTATTTT.

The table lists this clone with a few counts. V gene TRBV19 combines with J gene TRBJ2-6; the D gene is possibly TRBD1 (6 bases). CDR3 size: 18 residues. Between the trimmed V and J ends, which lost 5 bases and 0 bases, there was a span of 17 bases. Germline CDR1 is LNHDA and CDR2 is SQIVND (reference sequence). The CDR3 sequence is CASSVQTGGASGANVLTF. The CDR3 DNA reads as TGTGCCAGTAGTGTCCAGACAGGTGGCGCCTCTGGGGCCAACGTCCTGACTTTC.

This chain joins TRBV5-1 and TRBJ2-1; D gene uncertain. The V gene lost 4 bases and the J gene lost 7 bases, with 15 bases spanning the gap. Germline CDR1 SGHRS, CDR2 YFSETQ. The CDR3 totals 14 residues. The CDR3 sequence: CASSNEPPSNEQFF. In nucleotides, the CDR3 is TGCGCCAGCAGCAACGAGCCCCCTTCGAATGAGCAGTTCTTC.

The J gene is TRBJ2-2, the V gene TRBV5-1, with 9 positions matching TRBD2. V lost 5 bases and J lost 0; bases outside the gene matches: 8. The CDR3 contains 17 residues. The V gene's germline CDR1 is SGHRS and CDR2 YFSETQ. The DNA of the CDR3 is TGCGCCAGCAGTCCACAAGCTAGCGGGGCGAACACCGGGGAGCTGTTTTTT. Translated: CASSPQASGANTGELFF.

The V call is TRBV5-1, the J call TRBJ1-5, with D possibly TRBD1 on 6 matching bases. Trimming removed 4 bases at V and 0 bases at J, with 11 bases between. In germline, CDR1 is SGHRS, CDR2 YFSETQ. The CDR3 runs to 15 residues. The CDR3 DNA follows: TGCGCCAGCAGCCCCGGGACATATAGCAATCAGCCCCAGCATTTT. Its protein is CASSPGTYSNQPQHF.

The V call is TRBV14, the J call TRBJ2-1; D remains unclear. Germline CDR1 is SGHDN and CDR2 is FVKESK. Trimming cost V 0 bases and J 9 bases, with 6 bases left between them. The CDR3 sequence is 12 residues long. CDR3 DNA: TGTGCCAGCAGCCAAGATCATTTTGAGCAGTTCTTC. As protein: CASSQDHFEQFF. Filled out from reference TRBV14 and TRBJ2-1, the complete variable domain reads EAGVTQFPSHSVIEKGQTVTLRCDPISGHDNLYWYRRVMGKEIKFLLHFVKESKQDESGMPNNRFLAERTGGTYSTLKVQPAELEDSGVYFCASSQDHFEQFFGPGTRLTVL.

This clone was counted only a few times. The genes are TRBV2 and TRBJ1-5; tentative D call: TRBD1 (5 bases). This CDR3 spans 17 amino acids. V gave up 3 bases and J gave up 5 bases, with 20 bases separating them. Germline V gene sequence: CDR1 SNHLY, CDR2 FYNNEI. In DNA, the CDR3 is TGTGCCAGCAGTGACAACACAGGCCCCAAAGAGGATCAGCCCCAGCATTTT. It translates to CASSDNTGPKEDQPQHF.

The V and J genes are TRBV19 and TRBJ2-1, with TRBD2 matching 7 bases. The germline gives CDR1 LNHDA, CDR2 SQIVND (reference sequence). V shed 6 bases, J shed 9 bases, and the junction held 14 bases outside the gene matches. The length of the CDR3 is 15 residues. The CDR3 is CASSPNYQGGSEQFF. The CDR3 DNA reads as TGTGCCAGTAGCCCGAACTACCAGGGAGGGAGTGAGCAGTTCTTC.

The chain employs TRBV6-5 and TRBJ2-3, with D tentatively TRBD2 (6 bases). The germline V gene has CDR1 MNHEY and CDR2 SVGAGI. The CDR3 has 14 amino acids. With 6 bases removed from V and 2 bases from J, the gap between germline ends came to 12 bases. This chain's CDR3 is CASRFGGLTDTQYF. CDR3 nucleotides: TGTGCCAGCAGATTCGGGGGACTCACAGATACGCAGTATTTT.

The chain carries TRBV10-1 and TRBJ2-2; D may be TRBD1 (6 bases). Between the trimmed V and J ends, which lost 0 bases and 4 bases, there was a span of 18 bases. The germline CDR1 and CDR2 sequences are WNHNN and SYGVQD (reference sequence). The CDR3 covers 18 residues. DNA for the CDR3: TGCGCCAGCAGTGAGTCGGTGTGGGCAGGGGTGCGCACCGGGGAGCTGTTTTTT. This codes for CASSESVWAGVRTGELFF.

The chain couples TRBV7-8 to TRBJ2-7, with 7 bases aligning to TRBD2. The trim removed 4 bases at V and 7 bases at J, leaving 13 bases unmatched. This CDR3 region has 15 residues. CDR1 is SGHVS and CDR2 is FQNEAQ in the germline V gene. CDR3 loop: CASSSRASGEGEQYF. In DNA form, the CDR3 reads TGTGCCAGCAGCTCTAGGGCGAGCGGGGAGGGAGAGCAGTACTTC.